These 19 T cell receptor beta chains were all obtained from the same sample, sequenced in a study of blood T cell repertoires in COVID-19. Generated by immunoSEQ multiplex PCR, the TCRdb table keeps only in-frame clones and is missing some. The sample records 150,000 to 190,000 clones, 84% being singletons. Sequenced material: PBMCs or T cells enriched from blood (not recorded which). All receptors come from a middle-aged man who had recovered from COVID-19.

The chain couples TRBV18 to TRBJ1-2; 7 bases match TRBD1. V shed 2 bases and J 3 bases; nucleotides not matched to a gene: 6. Per germline, CDR1 KGHSH and CDR2 LQKENI. The CDR3 extends over 15 amino acids. The chain's CDR3 is CASSPGGQSYYGYTF. The CDR3 region has the DNA TGTGCCAGCTCACCAGGGGGACAGTCCTACTATGGCTACACCTTC.

This chain joins TRBV19 and TRBJ1-2; 12 nucleotides agree with TRBD1. Germline-derived CDR1 and CDR2 are LNHDA and SQIVND (reference sequence). CDR3 length equals 15 residues. V lost 6 bases, J lost 4 bases, and 6 bases stayed unmatched. The CDR3 DNA reads TGTGCCAGTAGGGCCGGGACAGGGGGCGGCTATGGCTACACCTTC. It yields the protein CASRAGTGGGYGYTF.

The gene calls are TRBV3-1 (or the pseudogene TRBV3-2) and TRBJ2-1, with a possible D match to TRBD2 (7 bases). V was pared by 4 bases and J by 5 bases, with 15 bases between. CDR3 length: 15 amino acids. The germline V gene has CDR1 LGHDT and CDR2 YNNKEL (reference sequence). The CDR3 here is CASSPQGGGNNEQFF. DNA of the CDR3: TGTGCCAGCAGCCCCCAGGGAGGGGGAAACAATGAGCAGTTCTTC.

The V and J genes are TRBV3-1 (or the pseudogene TRBV3-2) and TRBJ1-2; the D gene is possibly TRBD1 (6 bases). Germline V CDR1 and CDR2: LGHDT, YNNKEL (reference sequence). Trimming took 4 bases from V and 3 from J, leaving 18 bases between them. There are 16 residues in the CDR3. The CDR3 protein is CASSPLVGRTDYGYTF. In nucleotides, the CDR3 is TGTGCCAGCAGCCCATTAGTAGGCAGGACAGACTATGGCTACACCTTC.

V is TRBV2 and J is TRBJ1-2; D remains ambiguous. This CDR3 region has 13 residues. Germline CDR1 reads SNHLY; CDR2 reads FYNNEI. With 3 bases removed from V and 2 bases from J, the gap between germline ends came to 7 bases. The CDR3 sequence is CASSEARNYGYTF. The CDR3 nucleotides read TGTGCCAGCAGTGAGGCCAGAAACTATGGCTACACCTTC.

This chain links TRBV2 with TRBJ2-1, with 10 bases identical to TRBD2. Per the germline V gene, CDR1 is SNHLY and CDR2 is FYNNEI. V lost 5 bases, J lost 0 bases, and 7 bases stayed unmatched. The CDR3 has 17 amino acids. DNA for the CDR3: TGTGCCAGCAGTCCCCTAGCGGGGGTTTTCTCCTACAATGAGCAGTTCTTC. It yields the protein CASSPLAGVFSYNEQFF. The full variable domain, in which reference TRBV2 and TRBJ2-1 provide the parts outside the CDR3, is EPEVTQTPSHQVTQMGQEVILRCVPISNHLYFYWYRQILGQKVEFLVSFYNNEISEKSEIFDDQFSVERPDGSNFTLKIRSTKLEDSAMYFCASSPLAGVFSYNEQFFGPGTRLTVL.

CDR3 sequence (DNA): TGTGCCAGCAGTCTCACAGGGGTTACCGGGGAGCTGTTTTTT. Translating gives CASSLTGVTGELFF. The rearrangement uses TRBV6-6 and TRBJ2-2, with TRBD1 matching over 7 bases. The CDR3 covers 14 residues. V was pared by 5 bases and J by 5 bases, with 5 bases of the junction left unmatched. CDR1 and CDR2 (germline): MNHNY, SVGAGI (reference sequence).

Only one count was recorded for this clone. The V call is TRBV7-2, the J call TRBJ2-3, with 11 bases fitting TRBD2. This CDR3 contains 14 residues. V lost 2 bases and J lost 6; bases outside the gene matches: 1. Germline loops: CDR1 SGHTA, CDR2 FQGNSA. The chain's CDR3 is CASSLSSGGDTQYF. The CDR3 DNA reads as TGTGCCAGCAGCTTATCTAGCGGGGGGGATACGCAGTATTTT.

This clone showed up many times. V gene TRBV2 combines with J gene TRBJ1-5; 7 bases map to TRBD1. Trimming took 8 bases from V and 2 from J; bases not matched to a gene: 6. The CDR3 runs 14 residues. Germline CDR1 is SNHLY and CDR2 is FYNNEI. CDR3 DNA sequence: TGTGCCAGCCAAGCCGACAGGGGCAATCAGCCCCAGCATTTT. Protein product: CASQADRGNQPQHF.

The V and J genes are TRBV19 and TRBJ2-5, with a possible D match to TRBD2 (5 bases). The V gene lost 5 bases and the J gene lost 5 bases, with 12 bases spanning the gap. Per the germline V gene, CDR1 is LNHDA and CDR2 is SQIVND (reference sequence). The CDR3 contains 13 residues. CDR3 sequence reads: CASSRTGTETQYF. CDR3 in DNA: TGTGCCAGTAGTCGGACGGGAACTGAGACCCAGTACTTC.

The rearrangement links TRBV6-5 to TRBJ1-2; D is unclear. Germline assignment: CDR1 MNHEY and CDR2 SVGAGI. The length of the CDR3 is 12 residues. Trimming left V 5 bases short and J 8 bases short, with 12 bases between. Here the CDR3 reads CASSTPGGGYTF. Here the CDR3 DNA reads TGTGCCAGCAGTACCCCGGGTGGGGGCTACACCTTC.

The V and J genes are TRBV12-3 or TRBV12-4 and TRBJ1-2, with TRBD1 as a possible D gene (5 bases). The V end was cut by 3 bases, the J end by 5 bases, with 10 bases between. The CDR3 totals 13 residues. The CDR3 loop reads CASSFSGVYGYTF. As DNA, the CDR3 is TGTGCCAGCAGTTTTTCGGGGGTTTATGGCTACACCTTC.

This clone was detected once. V is TRBV6-5 and J is TRBJ2-1; possible D gene TRBD1, 6 bases. V lost 6 bases and J lost 5, with 11 bases in between. The CDR3 contains 13 residues. The germline gives CDR1 MNHEY, CDR2 SVGAGI. CDR3 DNA sequence: TGTGCCAGCAGATCAGGGGTGAACAATGAGCAGTTCTTC. Its protein is CASRSGVNNEQFF.

This chain links TRBV6-5 with TRBJ1-5; tentatively, D is TRBD1 (6 bases). Trimming removed 5 bases at V and 6 bases at J, with 17 bases between. CDR1 and CDR2 (germline): MNHEY, SVGAGI. The CDR3 extends over 15 amino acids. The CDR3 reads CASSPTMGAGQPQHF. Here the CDR3 DNA reads TGTGCCAGCAGTCCAACCATGGGGGCAGGTCAGCCCCAGCATTTT.

V gene TRBV5-1 combines with J gene TRBJ1-5; 7 nucleotides agree with TRBD1. The CDR3 is 14 residues long. CDR1 is SGHRS and CDR2 is YFSETQ in the germline V gene. V lost 0 bases, J lost 7 bases, and 4 bases stayed unmatched. The chain's CDR3 is CASSLGQGDQPQHF. For the CDR3, the DNA is TGCGCCAGCAGCTTGGGGCAGGGGGACCAGCCCCAGCATTTT.

The chain has TRBV4-2 and TRBJ2-7; TRBD2 aligns across 7 bases. CDR3 length equals 14 residues. Per the germline V gene, CDR1 is LGHNA and CDR2 is YNFKEQ. V was pared by 1 base and J by 4 bases, with 4 bases of the junction left unmatched. The DNA of the CDR3 is TGTGCCAGCAGCCAAGGTTCGGGGGGTTACGAGCAGTACTTC. Protein sequence: CASSQGSGGYEQYF.

J is TRBJ2-1 and V is TRBV11-3, with 7 nucleotides matching TRBD1. Germline lookup yields CDR1 SGHNT and CDR2 YENEEA. The junction had 9 bases not matched to a gene; V was cut back by 1 base and J by 6 bases. There are 16 residues in the CDR3. This CDR3 reads CASSLVAGGLSNEQFF. The CDR3 DNA reads as TGTGCCAGCAGCTTAGTTGCAGGGGGTTTGTCCAATGAGCAGTTCTTC.

This sequence joins TRBV27 and TRBJ1-1; D is ambiguous. The germline V gene has CDR1 MNHEY and CDR2 SMNVEV (reference sequence). This CDR3 has 13 amino acids. The V and J ends lost 4 bases and 11 bases respectively, with 17 bases between them. CDR3 loop: CASSSSGSLRAFF. In DNA, the CDR3 is TGTGCCAGCAGTTCGTCGGGAAGCCTTAGGGCTTTCTTT.

CDR3 region: CASNKRGLGTDTQYF. CDR3 DNA sequence: TGTGCCAGCAACAAGAGGGGGCTTGGCACAGATACGCAGTATTTT. This sequence joins TRBV6-6 and TRBJ2-3; the match to TRBD1 covers 7 bases. V trimming: 7 bases; J trimming: 1 base; junction bases outside the gene matches: 8. This CDR3 has 15 residues. Germline CDR1 reads MNHNY; CDR2 reads SVGAGI (reference sequence).